The 2 T cell receptor beta chains below were found in one sample sequenced in a study of blood T cell repertoires in COVID-19. Only in-frame clones appear in the TCRdb table, and some are missing; sequencing was by immunoSEQ multiplex PCR. The sample shows about 260,000 clones, approximately 86% of them seen only once. Material: peripheral blood. All receptors come from a woman between 45 and 60 years old who had recovered from COVID-19.

The J gene is TRBJ1-2, the V gene TRBV11-1, with 11 bases fitting TRBD1. Germline V gene lookup returns CDR1 SGHAT and CDR2 FQDESV (reference sequence). The CDR3 has 15 amino acids. V trimming: 5 bases; J trimming: 2 bases; junction bases outside the gene matches: 4. CDR3: CASSRTGGGNYGYTF. CDR3 DNA: TGTGCCAGCAGCCGGACAGGGGGCGGCAACTATGGCTACACCTTC.

V is TRBV5-1 and J is TRBJ2-7; the match to TRBD2 covers 9 bases. V trimming: 3 bases; J trimming: 3 bases; junction bases outside the gene matches: 4. The CDR3 consists of 14 residues. Germline V CDR1 and CDR2: SGHRS, YFSETQ. CDR3 bases: TGCGCCAGCAGCTCTAGCGGGACCAACTACGAGCAGTACTTC. It translates to CASSSSGTNYEQYF.